This T cell receptor (beta chain) is from a study of shared clonotypes between healthy human individuals. Method: immunoSEQ multiplex PCR; TCRdb's copy keeps in-frame clones and lacks some. The sample records roughly 2 million clones, about 95% being singletons. The CDR3 extends over 13 amino acids. Trimming stripped 4 bases from V and 6 bases from J, with 7 bases between. Germline CDR1 is MNHNS and CDR2 is SASEGT. The V and J genes are TRBV6-1 and TRBJ1-6; D is unresolved. Sequenced input: naive CD4+ T cells sorted from blood. Subset meaning: CD45RA+ positively selected. The sequence was collected from a man younger than 35 in good health. For the CDR3, the DNA is TGTGCCAGCAGTGTACAGACTAATTCACCCCTCCACTTT. Translation gives CASSVQTNSPLHF.